The 5 T cell receptor beta chains below all came from one sample that was sequenced in a study of T cell responses to AZD1222 COVID-19 vaccine. Profiled with immunoSEQ multiplex PCR; TCRdb holds only in-frame clones, not every one. The repertoire holds about 110,000 clones, with 80% to 90% as singletons. Sample: peripheral blood, taken 28 days after the second AZD1222 dose. These receptors were obtained from an adult who received the AZD1222 COVID-19 vaccine.

This chain joins TRBV9 and TRBJ2-5, with D unresolved. Trimming took off 0 bases at V and 1 base at J, with 4 bases between the two ends. The CDR3 totals 13 residues. In germline, CDR1 is SGDLS, CDR2 YYNGEE. The CDR3 nucleotides read TGTGCCAGCAGCGTAGGTCCCCAAGAGACCCAGTACTTC. As protein: CASSVGPQETQYF.

The rearrangement joins TRBV6-5 to TRBJ1-4; D unresolved. The CDR3 has 13 residues. Germline assignment: CDR1 MNHEY and CDR2 SVGAGI. V was trimmed by 2 bases and J by 4 bases, leaving 5 bases between them. CDR3 in amino acids: CASSYAINEKLFF. The CDR3 DNA is TGTGCCAGCAGTTACGCCATTAATGAAAAACTGTTTTTT.

This rearrangement joins TRBV2 to TRBJ1-6, with TRBD1 as a possible D gene (6 bases). V dropped 3 bases and J dropped 8 bases, with 11 bases sitting between them. CDR1 SNHLY and CDR2 FYNNEI come from the germline V gene. The CDR3 contains 14 residues. The CDR3 region is CASSDGRGYSPLHF. As DNA, the CDR3 is TGTGCCAGCAGTGATGGCAGGGGTTATTCACCCCTCCACTTT.

The chain recombines TRBV10-3 with TRBJ1-5; D unresolved. CDR1 and CDR2 (germline): ENHRY, SYGVKD. V was pared by 0 bases and J by 2 bases, with 8 bases between. CDR3 length equals 15 residues. The CDR3 DNA is TGTGCCATCAGTGAGTCACTGGGAGGCAATCAGCCCCAGCATTTT. Translating gives CAISESLGGNQPQHF.

This chain connects TRBV11-2 to TRBJ1-5, with D hard to call. This CDR3 contains 14 residues. Germline V gene data show CDR1 as SGHAT and CDR2 as FQNNGV. Between the trimmed V and J ends, which lost 10 bases and 0 bases, there was a span of 13 bases. CDR3: CATRQADSNQPQHF. DNA of the CDR3: TGTGCCACCCGACAAGCCGATAGCAATCAGCCCCAGCATTTT. Variable domain in full (rest from reference TRBV11-2 and TRBJ1-5): EAGVAQSPRYKIIEKRQSVAFWCNPISGHATLYWYQQILGQGPKLLIQFQNNGVVDDSQLPKDRFSAERLKGVDSTLKIQPAKLEDSAVYLCATRQADSNQPQHFGDGTRLSIL.